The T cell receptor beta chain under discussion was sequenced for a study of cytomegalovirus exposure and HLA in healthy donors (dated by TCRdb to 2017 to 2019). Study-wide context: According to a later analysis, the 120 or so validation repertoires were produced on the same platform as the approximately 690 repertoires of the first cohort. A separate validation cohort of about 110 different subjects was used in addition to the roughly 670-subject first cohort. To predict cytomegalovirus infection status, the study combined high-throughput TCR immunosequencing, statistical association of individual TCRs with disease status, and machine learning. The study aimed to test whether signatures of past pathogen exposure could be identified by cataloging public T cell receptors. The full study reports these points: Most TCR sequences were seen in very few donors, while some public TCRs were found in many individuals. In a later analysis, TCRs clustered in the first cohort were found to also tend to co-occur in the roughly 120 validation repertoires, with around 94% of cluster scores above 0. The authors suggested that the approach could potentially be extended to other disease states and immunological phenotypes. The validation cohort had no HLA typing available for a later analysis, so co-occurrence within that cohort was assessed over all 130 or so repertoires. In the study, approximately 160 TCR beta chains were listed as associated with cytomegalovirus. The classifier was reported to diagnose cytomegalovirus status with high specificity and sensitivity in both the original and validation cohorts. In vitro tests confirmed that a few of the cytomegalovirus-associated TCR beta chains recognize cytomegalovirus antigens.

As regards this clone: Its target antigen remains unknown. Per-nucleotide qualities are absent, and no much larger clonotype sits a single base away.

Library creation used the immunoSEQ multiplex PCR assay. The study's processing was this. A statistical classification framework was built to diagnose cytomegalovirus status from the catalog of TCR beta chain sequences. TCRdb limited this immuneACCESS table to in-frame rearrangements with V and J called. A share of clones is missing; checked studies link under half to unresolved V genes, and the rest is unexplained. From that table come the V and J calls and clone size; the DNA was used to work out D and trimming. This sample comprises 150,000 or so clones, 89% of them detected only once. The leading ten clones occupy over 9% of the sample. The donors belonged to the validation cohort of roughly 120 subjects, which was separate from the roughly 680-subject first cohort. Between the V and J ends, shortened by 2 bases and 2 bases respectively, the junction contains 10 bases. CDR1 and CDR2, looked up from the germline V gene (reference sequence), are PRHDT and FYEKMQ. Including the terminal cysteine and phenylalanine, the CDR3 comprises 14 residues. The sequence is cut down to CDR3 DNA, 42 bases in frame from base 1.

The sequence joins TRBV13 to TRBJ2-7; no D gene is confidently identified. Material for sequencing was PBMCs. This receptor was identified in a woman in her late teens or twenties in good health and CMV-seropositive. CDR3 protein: CASSLRRLTYEQYF. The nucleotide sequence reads TGTGCCAGCAGCTTAAGGAGACTTACCTACGAGCAGTACTTC.